This T cell receptor beta chain was retrieved from a study of shared clonotypes between healthy human individuals. Across the whole study: Two women and a few men aged 18 to 49 served as donors.

V was pared by 4 bases and J by 3 bases, with 15 bases between. The CDR3 contains 16 residues. Germline CDR1 SEHNR, CDR2 FQNEAQ (reference sequence). Naive CD8 isolation took CD45RO-negative cells positively selected for CCR7 and excluded terminally differentiated effector memory CD45RA+ cells. Clones were read by immunoSEQ multiplex PCR, and TCRdb kept only the in-frame ones, dropping some. The table has around 1.9 million clones, approximately 94% seen once. The sequence derives from a man aged 18 to 29 in good health. Some clones in this sample may be carry-over from other donors' samples. The sequenced material came from naive CD8+ T cells from PBMCs. The genes are TRBV7-9 and TRBJ1-4, with D unresolved. CDR3 protein: CASSSQGWSPNEKLFF. The DNA of the CDR3 is TGTGCCAGCAGCTCCCAAGGCTGGAGTCCTAATGAAAAACTGTTTTTT. Full variable domain (rest looked up from reference TRBV7-9 and TRBJ1-4): DTGVSQNPRHKITKRGQNVTFRCDPISEHNRLYWYRQTLGQGPEFLTYFQNEAQLEKSRLLSDRFSAERPKGSFSTLEIQRTEQGDSAMYLCASSSQGWSPNEKLFFGSGTQLSVL.